Shown below are 13 T cell receptor beta chains from a single sample sequenced in a study of Graves' ophthalmopathy and Graves' hyperthyroidism. From RNA, the CDR3 regions of TCR beta chains were amplified and sequenced. First-round RT-PCR employed HTBI primers, with a second-round multiplex PCR after it. TCRdb analysed the multiplex PCR reads with MiXCR anew, one entry per CDR3 protein. Here the sample spans a few hundred thousand distinct CDR3 sequences, roughly 21% being singletons. The specimen was peripheral blood. The receptors stem from a woman younger than 35 with stable Graves' hyperthyroidism.

The table lists this clonotype with many counts. The CDR3 region is CASSEEGTGGYEQYF. The CDR3 DNA reads TGTGCCAGCAGTGAAGAGGGGACAGGGGGCTACGAGCAGTACTTC. The chain couples TRBV6-1 to TRBJ2-7, with 11 bases fitting TRBD1. V lost 1 base to trimming and J lost 3 bases; unmatched junction nucleotides: 2. Per germline, CDR1 MNHNS and CDR2 SASEGT. The length of the CDR3 is 15 residues.

This chain connects TRBV7-2 to TRBJ1-3, with TRBD1 as a possible D gene (5 bases). V lost 5 bases, J lost 0 bases, and 11 bases lay in between. Germline CDR1 and CDR2: SGHTA and FQGNSA. CDR3 length: 15 amino acids. The CDR3 DNA reads as TGTGCCAGCAGCCCGTTCACAGGCTCTGGAAACACCATATATTTT. This codes for CASSPFTGSGNTIYF. Full variable domain (remainder filled in from reference TRBV7-2 and TRBJ1-3): GAGVSQSPSNKVTEKGKDVELRCDPISGHTALYWYRQSLGQGLEFLIYFQGNSAPDKSGLPSDRFSAERTGGSVSTLTIQRTQQEDSAVYLCASSPFTGSGNTIYFGEGSWLTVV.

This clonotype was recorded at least ten times. This chain links TRBV20-1 with TRBJ1-5, with D hard to call. V shed 3 bases and J shed 7 bases, with 13 bases lying between them. CDR3 length: 13 residues. Germline lookup yields CDR1 DFQATT and CDR2 SNEGSKA (reference sequence). The CDR3 reads CSASNMVRQPQHF. CDR3 in DNA: TGCAGTGCTAGTAACATGGTGCGGCAGCCCCAGCATTTT.

This clonotype was counted between two and nine times. A much larger clone sits a single nucleotide away, making a read error possible. The chain has TRBV6-5 and TRBJ2-2; tentative D call: TRBD2 (5 bases). Per germline, CDR1 MNHEY and CDR2 SVGAGI. The CDR3 length is 11 residues. DNA of the CDR3: TGTGCCAGCAGTTACGCCGGGGAGCTGTGTTTT. It specifies CASSYAGELCF.

V usage is TRBV12-3 or TRBV12-4 and J usage is TRBJ2-7; the D gene is possibly TRBD1 (6 bases). The ends were cut back, 4 bases at V and 5 bases at J, with 15 bases in the middle. The CDR3 is 14 residues long. The CDR3 protein is CASSSSGEYHEQYF. Here the CDR3 DNA reads TGTGCCAGCAGTTCCTCAGGGGAATACCACGAGCAGTACTTC.

This sequence joins TRBV28 and TRBJ1-1; TRBD1 agrees at 8 bases. CDR1 and CDR2 from the germline V gene are MDHEN and SYDVKM. Germline trimming cut 4 bases from V and 4 bases from J; bases unmatched to any gene: 8. The CDR3 runs to 15 residues. The CDR3 protein is CASSSPQGVSTEAFF. CDR3 sequence (DNA): TGTGCCAGCAGTTCACCACAGGGGGTTAGCACTGAAGCTTTCTTT.

As concerns this clonotype: A much larger clone is a single base away; this may be a read error. This chain uses TRBV7-2 with TRBJ2-7; a possible D gene is TRBD2 (6 bases). The CDR3 consists of 15 residues. Germline CDR1 SGHTA, CDR2 FQGNSA. V was cut by 2 bases and J by 2 bases, with 13 bases left in between. The CDR3 is CASSLFGSDPYEQYF. The CDR3 DNA is TGTGCCAGCAGCTTATTCGGGAGTGATCCCTACGAGCAGTACTTC.

This clonotype was counted at least ten times. The J gene is TRBJ2-7, the V gene TRBV6-1, with TRBD2 matching 11 bases. The germline V gene has CDR1 MNHNS and CDR2 SASEGT. Unmatched junction bases numbered 6, after V lost 6 bases and J lost 2 bases. The CDR3 is 15 residues long. CDR3 sequence: CASRLGTSGPYEQYF. In DNA, the CDR3 is TGTGCCAGCAGGCTCGGGACTAGCGGTCCCTACGAGCAGTACTTC.

This clonotype occurred many times. The chain employs TRBV6-2 or TRBV6-3 and TRBJ2-6; D is perhaps TRBD2 (6 bases). Deletions cut 2 bases from V and 0 bases from J, with 14 bases between. The CDR3 loop spans 18 amino acids. Per the germline V gene, CDR1 is MNHEY and CDR2 is SVGEGT. CDR3 protein: CASSYGRWVSSGANVLTF. The CDR3 DNA sequence: TGTGCCAGCAGTTACGGGAGGTGGGTGAGCTCTGGGGCCAACGTCCTGACTTTC.

Many counts were recorded for this clonotype. V gene TRBV5-8 combines with J gene TRBJ2-2; D unclear. This CDR3 region has 8 residues. Per germline, CDR1 SGHTS and CDR2 YDEGEE. CDR3 residues: CATGELFF. The CDR3 DNA sequence: TGTGCAACGGGGGAGCTGTTTTTT.

This clonotype was detected ten times or more. The chain uses TRBV5-1 and TRBJ1-1, with 8 bases matching TRBD1. Germline V CDR1 and CDR2: SGHRS, YFSETQ. V shed 0 bases, J shed 0 bases, and the junction held 4 bases outside the gene matches. CDR3 size: 16 residues. DNA for the CDR3: TGCGCCAGCAGCTTGGCCGGACAGGGCCTGAACACTGAAGCTTTCTTT. Its protein product is CASSLAGQGLNTEAFF.

The chain is built from TRBV29-1 and TRBJ1-2, with D unclear. V was shortened by 7 bases and J by 3 bases, with 9 bases between the two germline ends. This CDR3 comprises 11 residues. CDR1 and CDR2 from the germline V gene are SQVTM and ANQGSEA. The CDR3 protein is CSGTDHYGYTF. For the CDR3, the DNA is TGCAGCGGGACTGATCACTATGGCTACACCTTC. The variable domain in full, with the rest retrieved from reference TRBV29-1 and TRBJ1-2, is SAVISQKPSRDICQRGTSLTIQCQVDSQVTMMFWYRQQPGQSLTLIATANQGSEATYESGFVIDKFPISRPNLTFSTLTVSNMSPEDSSIYLCSGTDHYGYTFGSGTRLTVV.

This clonotype has a count of ten or more. The CDR3 coding sequence is TGTGCCAGTAGTCGGGGGTCGTGGTATGGCTACACCTTC. This translates into CASSRGSWYGYTF. V gene TRBV19 combines with J gene TRBJ1-2, with D maybe TRBD1 (5 bases). Germline CDR1 is LNHDA and CDR2 is SQIVND (reference sequence). The germline V and J ends were trimmed by 5 bases and 5 bases, with 12 bases remaining between them. This CDR3 is built from 13 residues.